The rows below give T cell receptor beta chains drawn from one sample of a study of response to subunit inactivated influenza vaccine. TCRdb reanalysed the RT-PCR reads using MiXCR and keeps one entry per CDR3 protein. Among roughly 460,000 distinct CDR3 sequences listed, around 9.9% were seen once. Sequencing used PBMCs from blood, obtained 40 to 50 days after vaccination. The receptors come from a man aged 50 or older who received an inactivated influenza vaccine. CDR3s include the opening cysteine and the closing phenylalanine or tryptophan. Each record gives: V gene, D gene, clone size, J gene, CDR3 protein, CDR3 DNA. The D gene is left open where the match is weak. Clone size is shown for a subset of rows, as once, few, many or a class of expanded clone.

TRBV5-1	TRBD2	-	TRBJ2-1	CASSLAWTSGNNEQFF	TGCGCCAGCAGCTTGGCCTGGACTAGCGGGAATAATGAGCAGTTCTTC
TRBV12-3/TRBV12-4	-	-	TRBJ2-3	CASRPGVGTQYF	TGTGCCAGCAGACCGGGAGTAGGTACGCAGTATTTT
TRBV12-3/TRBV12-4	-	many	TRBJ2-6	CASSLGGSSGANVLTF	TGTGCCAGCAGTTTGGGGGGCAGCTCTGGGGCCAACGTCCTGACTTTC
TRBV7-2	-	few	TRBJ2-3	CASSLTLGATDTQYF	TGTGCCAGCAGCTTAACTCTTGGCGCCACAGATACGCAGTATTTT
TRBV10-1	-	-	TRBJ1-1	CASSDRSVTEAFF	TGCGCCAGCAGTGACAGGTCGGTCACTGAAGCTTTCTTT
TRBV7-2	TRBD1	-	TRBJ1-5	CASSLQGGRQPQHF	TGTGCCAGCAGCTTACAGGGGGGGAGGCAGCCCCAGCATTTT
TRBV10-3	-	-	TRBJ1-2	CAISDRPGRGYGYTF	TGTGCCATCAGTGACCGCCCAGGACGGGGCTATGGCTACACCTTC
TRBV28	-	many	TRBJ1-2	CASSGRNYGYTF	TGTGCCAGTAGTGGGAGGAACTATGGCTACACCTTC
TRBV5-1	-	few	TRBJ2-7	CASTPQGPGEEQYF	TGCGCCAGCACCCCCCAGGGGCCCGGGGAGGAGCAGTACTTC
TRBV6-1	TRBD2	-	TRBJ2-2	CASTRGLAGSIGELFF	TGTGCCAGCACCAGGGGACTAGCGGGATCAATCGGGGAGCTGTTTTTT
TRBV24-1	-	-	TRBJ2-2	CATGGRSTGELFF	TGTGCCACCGGAGGGCGGAGCACCGGGGAGCTGTTTTTT
TRBV20-1	-	-	TRBJ1-5	CSARRGSGPQHF	TGCAGTGCTAGAAGAGGCTCCGGGCCCCAGCATTTT
TRBV7-2	-	few	TRBJ2-5	CASSFGGDTQETQYF	TGTGCCAGCAGCTTTGGAGGCGATACTCAAGAGACCCAGTACTTC
TRBV12-3/TRBV12-4	-	-	TRBJ1-5	CASSPTNQPQHF	TGTGCCAGCAGCCCTACAAATCAGCCCCAGCATTTT
TRBV29-1	-	-	TRBJ2-1	CSVGGAGSNEQFF	TGCAGCGTTGGGGGGGCGGGGTCCAATGAGCAGTTCTTC
TRBV9	TRBD1	-	TRBJ2-1	CASSAYWTGGRGEQFF	TGTGCCAGCAGCGCCTACTGGACAGGGGGAAGGGGTGAGCAGTTCTTC
TRBV12-3/TRBV12-4	-	-	TRBJ1-2	CASSFTTRGYTF	TGTGCCAGCAGTTTTACCACGCGGGGCTACACCTTC
TRBV29-1	-	-	TRBJ1-2	CSVEDPRSQRWGYTF	TGCAGCGTTGAAGACCCCCGTTCTCAGAGATGGGGCTACACCTTC
TRBV4-2	-	few	TRBJ2-5	CASSQDQGRAQETQYF	TGTGCCAGCAGCCAAGATCAGGGAAGAGCCCAAGAGACCCAGTACTTC
TRBV28	TRBD1	-	TRBJ2-1	CASSPRGQGNANEQFF	TGTGCCAGCAGCCCAAGAGGACAGGGTAACGCCAATGAGCAGTTCTTC
TRBV20-1	TRBD1	few	TRBJ2-3	CSARSGTGLGDTQYF	TGCAGTGCTAGGTCCGGGACAGGGTTGGGAGATACGCAGTATTTT
TRBV27	TRBD1	-	TRBJ1-6	CASSWGTEGTPLHF	TGTGCCAGCAGTTGGGGGACAGAGGGGACACCCCTCCACTTT
TRBV12-3/TRBV12-4	TRBD2	few	TRBJ2-3	CASSSWREVTDTQYF	TGTGCCAGCAGCTCATGGCGGGAGGTCACAGATACGCAGTATTTT
TRBV12-3/TRBV12-4	-	few	TRBJ2-3	CASSLERTASADTQYF	TGTGCCAGCAGTTTAGAACGGACCGCCTCGGCTGATACGCAGTATTTT
TRBV12-3/TRBV12-4	-	many	TRBJ1-1	CASSHGGNTEAFF	TGTGCCAGCAGTCACGGGGGGAACACTGAAGCTTTCTTT
TRBV7-6	-	-	TRBJ2-5	CASSQQAGLETQYF	TGTGCCAGCAGCCAGCAGGCAGGGTTGGAGACCCAGTACTTC
TRBV14	TRBD2	-	TRBJ2-1	CASSPFLAGGPGNEQFF	TGTGCCAGCAGCCCCTTTTTAGCGGGAGGGCCAGGCAATGAGCAGTTCTTC
TRBV7-2	TRBD2	-	TRBJ2-1	CASSVTSGVYNEQFF	TGTGCCAGCAGCGTTACTAGCGGGGTCTACAATGAGCAGTTCTTC
TRBV11-2	TRBD2	-	TRBJ2-5	CASSPLAGLETQYF	TGTGCCAGCAGCCCTCTAGCGGGATTGGAGACCCAGTACTTC
TRBV5-5	TRBD1	few	TRBJ2-1	CASSPYGGQAYNEQFF	TGTGCCAGCAGCCCCTATGGGGGACAGGCCTACAATGAGCAGTTCTTC
TRBV24-1	TRBD1	-	TRBJ2-1	CATSDIVRDRGYNEQFF	TGTGCCACCAGTGATATTGTCCGGGACAGGGGTTACAATGAGCAGTTCTTC
TRBV28	TRBD2	many	TRBJ2-7	CASSYPSRSTSGTRDNEQYF	TGTGCCAGCAGCTACCCCTCCCGCTCGACTAGCGGGACAAGGGACAACGAGCAGTACTTC
TRBV5-1	TRBD1	-	TRBJ1-2	CASTTGTGVYGYTF	TGCGCCAGCACCACCGGGACAGGGGTCTATGGCTACACCTTC
TRBV5-1	TRBD2	few	TRBJ2-3	CASSLDAGGSADTQYF	TGCGCCAGCAGCTTGGATGCGGGGGGGTCTGCAGATACGCAGTATTTT
TRBV7-9	-	-	TRBJ2-7	CASSNAKRSYEQYF	TGTGCCAGCAGCAACGCCAAACGCTCCTACGAGCAGTACTTC
TRBV4-1	-	few	TRBJ2-7	CASSQEMAGAYEQYF	TGCGCCAGCAGCCAGGAGATGGCAGGGGCCTACGAGCAGTACTTC
TRBV6-1	TRBD1	-	TRBJ1-3	CASSGQGLSGNTIYF	TGTGCCAGCAGCGGACAGGGCCTCTCTGGAAACACCATATATTTT
TRBV7-2	-	few	TRBJ2-2	CASSLRPWDTGELFF	TGTGCCAGCAGCTTACGCCCTTGGGACACCGGGGAGCTGTTTTTT
TRBV20-1	TRBD1	many	TRBJ1-2	CSARQDRGYYGYTF	TGCAGTGCTAGACAGGACAGGGGTTACTATGGCTACACCTTC
TRBV20-1	TRBD1	many	TRBJ2-2	CSASTGQEAGELFF	TGCAGTGCCAGTACGGGACAGGAGGCCGGGGAGCTGTTTTTT
TRBV24-1	-	many	TRBJ2-7	CATSDSDSYEQYF	TGTGCCACCAGTGATTCGGACAGCTACGAGCAGTACTTC
TRBV20-1	TRBD1	-	TRBJ2-1	CSARLYGTDNEQFF	TGCAGTGCTAGACTCTACGGGACAGACAATGAGCAGTTCTTC
TRBV20-1	-	few	TRBJ2-3	CSALDAVAFSTDTQYF	TGCAGTGCTTTAGACGCGGTAGCGTTTAGCACAGATACGCAGTATTTT
TRBV6-5	-	-	TRBJ2-2	CASSYVWRTNTGELFF	TGTGCCAGCAGTTATGTATGGAGAACGAACACCGGGGAGCTGTTTTTT
TRBV27	TRBD2	many	TRBJ2-1	CASSLDSSGGFYNEQFF	TGTGCCAGCAGTTTAGACTCTAGCGGGGGGTTCTACAATGAGCAGTTCTTC
TRBV3-1	TRBD2	few	TRBJ2-7	CASSQELAGHYEQYF	TGTGCCAGCAGCCAAGAACTAGCGGGGCACTACGAGCAGTACTTC
TRBV7-2	TRBD1	many	TRBJ2-7	CASSYGTGWYEQYF	TGTGCCAGCAGCTACGGGACAGGGTGGTACGAGCAGTACTTC
TRBV7-3	-	-	TRBJ2-2	CASSLTNGELFF	TGTGCCAGCAGCTTAACCAACGGGGAGCTGTTTTTT
TRBV12-3/TRBV12-4	-	-	TRBJ2-7	CASKQGGVYEQYF	TGTGCCAGCAAACAAGGGGGTGTCTACGAGCAGTACTTC
TRBV12-3/TRBV12-4	-	many	TRBJ2-7	CASRGVADYEQYF	TGTGCCAGCAGGGGAGTCGCCGACTACGAGCAGTACTTC
TRBV7-6	TRBD1	-	TRBJ2-2	CASSLGTGGIGELFF	TGTGCCAGCAGCTTAGGGACAGGGGGCATCGGGGAGCTGTTTTTT
TRBV6-2/TRBV6-3	TRBD2	-	TRBJ2-3	CASSYSISGGDTSTDTQYF	TGTGCCAGCAGTTACTCGATTAGCGGGGGTGATACTAGCACAGATACGCAGTATTTT
TRBV20-1	TRBD1	-	TRBJ1-5	CSARTGVSNQPQHF	TGCAGTGCCCGGACAGGGGTAAGCAATCAGCCCCAGCATTTT
TRBV6-1	TRBD1	few	TRBJ1-3	CATALGTGSGNTIYF	TGTGCCACCGCCCTTGGGACAGGGTCTGGAAACACCATATATTTT
TRBV6-1	TRBD1	few	TRBJ1-5	CASKGQIGYSNQPQHF	TGTGCCAGCAAGGGACAGATTGGGTATAGCAATCAGCCCCAGCATTTT
TRBV12-3/TRBV12-4	TRBD1	many	TRBJ2-1	CASSLGTGGSEQFF	TGTGCCAGCAGTTTGGGGACAGGGGGCAGTGAGCAGTTCTTC
TRBV9	-	many	TRBJ2-5	CASSVGGREETQYF	TGTGCCAGCAGCGTAGGGGGCAGGGAAGAGACCCAGTACTTC